This T cell receptor beta chain stems from a study of neurological immune-mediated disorders. Over 190 million TCR-beta sequences from 15-18 subjects came out of each sequencing run. TCRdb itself ran the 5' RACE reads through MiXCR, one entry per CDR3 protein. The sample lists around 46,000 distinct CDR3 sequences; around 1.9% were seen once. Ten or more counts support this clonotype. The germline V and J ends were trimmed by 1 base and 4 bases, with 13 bases remaining between them. The germline V gene encodes CDR1 MGHRA and CDR2 YSYEKL. The CDR3 runs 16 residues. The chain employs TRBV4-1 and TRBJ1-4; no firm D call. The origin of this receptor is a woman aged 40 to 50 with multiple sclerosis. Specimen: PBMCs. The CDR3 protein is CASSQGYRGSNEKLFF. CDR3 nucleotide sequence: TGCGCCAGCAGCCAAGGTTATAGAGGGAGTAATGAAAAACTGTTTTTT.